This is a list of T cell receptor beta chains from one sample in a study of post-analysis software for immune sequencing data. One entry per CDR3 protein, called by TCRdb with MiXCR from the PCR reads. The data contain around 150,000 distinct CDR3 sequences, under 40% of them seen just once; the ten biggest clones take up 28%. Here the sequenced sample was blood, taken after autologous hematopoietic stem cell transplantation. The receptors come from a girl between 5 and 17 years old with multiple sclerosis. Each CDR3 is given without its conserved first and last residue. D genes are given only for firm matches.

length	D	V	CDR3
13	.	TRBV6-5	ASNSQRVPNTEAF
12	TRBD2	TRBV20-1	SARDGRVHNEQF
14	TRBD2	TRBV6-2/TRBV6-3	ASSWSISGPQETQY
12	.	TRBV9	ASGNPGAGAGYT
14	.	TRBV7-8	ASSAPEGWGTDTQY
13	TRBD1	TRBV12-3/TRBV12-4	ASSSTGGHHYGYT
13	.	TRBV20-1	SARVPTQGNQPQH
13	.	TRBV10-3	AISEKQGLGYGYT
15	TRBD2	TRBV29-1	SVARSGGSYSYNEQF
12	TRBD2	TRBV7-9	ASSLVLAGGEQF
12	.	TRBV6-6	ASRQENYNEKLF
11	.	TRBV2	ASSEEGEGEQF
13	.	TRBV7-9	ASSLAWQGNREQF
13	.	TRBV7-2	ASSITPDSNYGYT
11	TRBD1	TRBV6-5	ASRGTANSPLH
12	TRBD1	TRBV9	ASSAGGDNYGYT
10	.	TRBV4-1	ASSQEGREQY
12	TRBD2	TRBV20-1	SARTSGKADTQY
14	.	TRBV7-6	ASSLGASDGLYEQY
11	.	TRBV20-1	SADLSSYNEQF
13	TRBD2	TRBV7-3	ASSPRNSGRPWQY
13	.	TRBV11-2	ASSLNWEGTDTQY
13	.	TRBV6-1	ASSEERTSGDTQY
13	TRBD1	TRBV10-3	AISEWRQGEGGYT
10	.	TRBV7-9	ASSFNRVAYT
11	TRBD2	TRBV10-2	ASRASGYNEQF
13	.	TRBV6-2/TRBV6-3	ASRPDRSFNYGYT
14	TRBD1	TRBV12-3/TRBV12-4	ASSSGVRAGGDEQF
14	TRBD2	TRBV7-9	ASSPGVGGSSYEQY
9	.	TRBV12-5	ASGFGDTQY
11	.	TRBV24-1	ATSNVGGGGYT
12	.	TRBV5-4	ASSFATAGETQY
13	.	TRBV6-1	ASSGEGVRNQPQH
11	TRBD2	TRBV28	ATSRTSSYEQY
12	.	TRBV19	ASSIGSENYGYT
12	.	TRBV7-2	ASSKEAIENEQF
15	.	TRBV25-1	ASSEVIKDRSPHEQY
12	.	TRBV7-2	ASSLARGTDTQY
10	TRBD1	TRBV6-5	ASSRTGDEQY
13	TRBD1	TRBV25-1	ASSGPGQGWNEQY
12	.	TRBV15	ATSREQRLGRAF
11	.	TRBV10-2	ASRPGGYNEQF
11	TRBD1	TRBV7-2	ASRGQVGSPLH
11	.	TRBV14	ASSQDWAGPTY
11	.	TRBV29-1	SGAEGVNEKLF
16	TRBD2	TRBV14	ASSQGGLAGTGANVLT
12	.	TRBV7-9	ASSVTSSYNEQF
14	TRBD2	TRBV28	ASSLGLAGMSHEQY
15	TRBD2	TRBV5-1	ASSLVRGREVSDTQY
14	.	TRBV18	ASSVATANSYNEQF
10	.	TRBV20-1	SARAANYGYT
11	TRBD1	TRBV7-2	ASIEQGAYGYT
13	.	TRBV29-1	RVVVIDTSYNEQF
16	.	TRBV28	ASSSDPVEDATNEKLF